Listed below are T cell receptor beta chains from one sample, sequenced in a study of Ad26.COV2.S vaccination and SARS-CoV-2 variants. The assay was immunoSEQ multiplex PCR, and TCRdb's table has in-frame clones only and misses some. The data contain more than 85,000 clones, over 70% of them singletons. This specimen consisted of peripheral blood, obtained after recovery from COVID-19. These receptors all stem from a human donor who had recovered from COVID-19. Each CDR3 is given with its conserved first and last residue. D genes are given only for firm matches. Clone sizes are given selectively: once, few, many, or a class where the clone is expanded.

abundance: -
d_gene: -
j_gene: TRBJ1-1
v_gene: TRBV15
CDR3nt: TGTGCCACCAGCAGAGATCGAGCACGGGGGGGCACTGAAGCTTTCTTT
CDR3aa: CATSRDRARGGTEAFF

abundance: -
d_gene: -
j_gene: TRBJ1-2
v_gene: TRBV4-1
CDR3nt: TGCGCCAGCAGCCGGGCCGGGGGCTACACCTTC
CDR3aa: CASSRAGGYTF

abundance: -
d_gene: -
j_gene: TRBJ2-3
v_gene: TRBV19
CDR3nt: TGTGCCAGTAGTAGTAACAGAGATACGCAGTATTTT
CDR3aa: CASSSNRDTQYF

abundance: -
d_gene: -
j_gene: TRBJ2-5
v_gene: TRBV5-1
CDR3nt: TGCGCCAGCGGAGAGCAAGAAGAGACCCAGTACTTC
CDR3aa: CASGEQEETQYF

abundance: -
d_gene: -
j_gene: TRBJ1-5
v_gene: TRBV4-1
CDR3nt: TGCGCCAGCAGCCAGAGCGGTCGCAATCAGCCCCAGCATTTT
CDR3aa: CASSQSGRNQPQHF

abundance: -
d_gene: TRBD2
j_gene: TRBJ2-1
v_gene: TRBV20-1
CDR3nt: TGCAGTGCTAGTCTATCCGGGACTAGTGTTTACAATGAGCAGTTCTTC
CDR3aa: CSASLSGTSVYNEQFF

abundance: -
d_gene: -
j_gene: TRBJ2-5
v_gene: TRBV15
CDR3nt: TGTGCCACCAGCAGAGAGGAAAGGAGCGTACAAGAGACCCAGTACTTC
CDR3aa: CATSREERSVQETQYF

abundance: once
d_gene: -
j_gene: TRBJ2-5
v_gene: TRBV10-1
CDR3nt: TGCGCCAGCAGTGAGTCTTTTCCGCGGGGCCGTGAGACCCAGTACTTC
CDR3aa: CASSESFPRGRETQYF

abundance: many
d_gene: -
j_gene: TRBJ1-2
v_gene: TRBV5-1
CDR3nt: TGCGCCAGCAGAGTTCCGGAAAACTATGGCTACACCTTC
CDR3aa: CASRVPENYGYTF

abundance: -
d_gene: -
j_gene: TRBJ2-5
v_gene: TRBV7-3
CDR3nt: TGTGCCAGCAGCTTAATGTGGGGGGAGACCCAGTACTTC
CDR3aa: CASSLMWGETQYF

abundance: -
d_gene: -
j_gene: TRBJ2-2
v_gene: TRBV1
CDR3nt: TGCACCAGCAGCCAAGAGACCCAGGACAGTCCGGGGGAGCTGTTTTTT
CDR3aa: CTSSQETQDSPGELFF

abundance: few
d_gene: -
j_gene: TRBJ1-6
v_gene: TRBV5-6
CDR3nt: TGTGCCAGCAGCTGGGCCGGGAGCTCCTATAATTCACCCCTCCACTTT
CDR3aa: CASSWAGSSYNSPLHF

abundance: many
d_gene: TRBD1
j_gene: TRBJ2-2
v_gene: TRBV6-1
CDR3nt: TGTGCCAGCAGTGATCAGGGGGCCGCGAACACCGGGGAGCTGTTTTTT
CDR3aa: CASSDQGAANTGELFF

abundance: once
d_gene: TRBD2
j_gene: TRBJ2-7
v_gene: TRBV5-1
CDR3nt: TGCGCCAGCAGCTTGGCCCGGGGGGCCTACGAGCAGTACTTC
CDR3aa: CASSLARGAYEQYF

abundance: -
d_gene: -
j_gene: TRBJ1-2
v_gene: TRBV5-1
CDR3nt: TGCGCCAGCAGCTTGGACCCCGACTATGGCTACACCTTC
CDR3aa: CASSLDPDYGYTF

abundance: -
d_gene: TRBD2
j_gene: TRBJ2-4
v_gene: TRBV9
CDR3nt: TGTGCCAGCAGCCCCCGAAAGCGGGGCGGGGACGGAAACATTCAGTACTTC
CDR3aa: CASSPRKRGGDGNIQYF

abundance: -
d_gene: -
j_gene: TRBJ1-5
v_gene: TRBV28
CDR3nt: TGTGCCAGCAGTGTTTTGATATGGCCCGAGGGCAATCAGCCCCAGCATTTT
CDR3aa: CASSVLIWPEGNQPQHF